The source of this T cell receptor (beta chain) is a study of T cell responses to AZD1222 COVID-19 vaccine. Study-level information: Recipients boosted at about 4 weeks or about 12 weeks are pooled.

CDR1 is SGHAT, CDR2 FQNNGV, per germline. The ends were cut back, 7 bases at V and 0 bases at J, with 9 bases in the middle. This CDR3 has 14 residues. Profiling relied on immunoSEQ multiplex PCR, and the TCRdb table lists in-frame clones only, not all of them. The sample consists of 120,000 or so clones, about 85% of them appearing once. V and J are TRBV11-2 and TRBJ1-4, with unresolved D. The receptor comes from an adult in good health. Source: peripheral blood, taken on day 0 of AZD1222 vaccination. In nucleotides, the CDR3 is TGTGCCAGCAAACTCTCCCCAACTAATGAAAAACTGTTTTTT. This codes for CASKLSPTNEKLFF. Full variable domain (remainder filled in from reference TRBV11-2 and TRBJ1-4): EAGVAQSPRYKIIEKRQSVAFWCNPISGHATLYWYQQILGQGPKLLIQFQNNGVVDDSQLPKDRFSAERLKGVDSTLKIQPAKLEDSAVYLCASKLSPTNEKLFFGSGTQLSVL.